This TCR beta chain derives from a study of CD8 T cells in ankylosing spondylitis. To note about this clonotype: Its target is unknown.

It was by quantitative 5'-RACE with molecular barcodes that TCR beta libraries were made. Each CDR3 protein is one row after TCRdb ran MiXCR on the 5' RACE reads. The data contain hundreds of thousands of distinct CDR3 sequences, approximately 17% of them singletons. General study results and limits: Within peripheral blood, clones linked to disease were CD8+ and relatively rare. Reactive arthritis synovial fluid and blood were previously reported to contain some motif variants. A TCR beta motif of roughly 8 highly homologous variants appeared characteristic of ankylosing spondylitis blood. As reported, disease-linked clones showed significant enrichment in matched ankylosing spondylitis synovial fluid.

The CDR3 is made up of 14 amino acids. CDR1 GTSNPN and CDR2 SVGIG come from the germline V gene (reference sequence). With 0 bases removed from V and 7 bases from J, the gap between germline ends came to 16 bases. The receptor's source is a male donor with ankylosing spondylitis. The rearrangement uses TRBV30 and TRBJ2-7; TRBD2 is a possible D gene (6 bases). Sequenced material: blood, either unsorted or a sorted T cell fraction (not recorded which). CDR3 nucleotides: TGTGCCTGGAGTGTTGGTCGGGGGAAGCAGGAGCAGTACTTC. Protein sequence: CAWSVGRGKQEQYF.